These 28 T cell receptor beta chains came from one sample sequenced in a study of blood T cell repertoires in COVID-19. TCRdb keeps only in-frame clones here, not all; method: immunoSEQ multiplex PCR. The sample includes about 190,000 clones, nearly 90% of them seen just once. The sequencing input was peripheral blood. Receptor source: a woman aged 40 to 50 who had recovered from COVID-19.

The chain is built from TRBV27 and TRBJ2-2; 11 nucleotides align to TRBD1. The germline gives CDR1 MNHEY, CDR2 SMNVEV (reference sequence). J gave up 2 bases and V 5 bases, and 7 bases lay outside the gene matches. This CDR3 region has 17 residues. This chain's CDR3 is CASSKGQGAANTGELFF. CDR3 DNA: TGTGCCAGCAGTAAAGGACAGGGGGCCGCCAACACCGGGGAGCTGTTTTTT.

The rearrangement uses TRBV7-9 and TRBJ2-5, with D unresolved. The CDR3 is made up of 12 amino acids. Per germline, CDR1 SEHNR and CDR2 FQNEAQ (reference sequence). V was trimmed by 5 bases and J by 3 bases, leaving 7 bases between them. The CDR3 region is CASSREEETQYF. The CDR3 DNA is TGTGCCAGCAGCAGAGAAGAAGAGACCCAGTACTTC.

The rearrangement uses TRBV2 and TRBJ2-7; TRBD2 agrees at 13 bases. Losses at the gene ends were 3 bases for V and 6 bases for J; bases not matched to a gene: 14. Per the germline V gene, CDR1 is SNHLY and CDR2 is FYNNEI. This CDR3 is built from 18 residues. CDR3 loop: CASSEPHAPGLAGSEQYF. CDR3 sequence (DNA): TGTGCCAGCAGTGAGCCTCATGCCCCGGGACTAGCGGGAAGCGAGCAGTACTTC.

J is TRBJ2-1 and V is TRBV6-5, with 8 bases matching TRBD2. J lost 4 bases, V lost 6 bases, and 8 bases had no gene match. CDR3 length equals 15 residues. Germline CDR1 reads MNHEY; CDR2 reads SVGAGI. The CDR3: CASRLTLAGYNEQFF. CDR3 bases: TGTGCCAGCAGACTCACCCTAGCGGGTTACAATGAGCAGTTCTTC.

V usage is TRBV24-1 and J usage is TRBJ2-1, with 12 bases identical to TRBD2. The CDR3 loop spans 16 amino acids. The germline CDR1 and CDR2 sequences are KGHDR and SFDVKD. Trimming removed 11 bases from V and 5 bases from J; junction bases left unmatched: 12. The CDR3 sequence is CAIGTSGPPRDNEQFF. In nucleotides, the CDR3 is TGTGCCATCGGGACTAGCGGGCCACCTCGGGACAATGAGCAGTTCTTC.

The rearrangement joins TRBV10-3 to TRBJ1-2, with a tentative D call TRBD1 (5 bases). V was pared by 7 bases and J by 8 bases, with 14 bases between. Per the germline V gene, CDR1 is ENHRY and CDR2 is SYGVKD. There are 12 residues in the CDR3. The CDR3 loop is CAITGGVEGYTF. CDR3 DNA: TGTGCCATCACAGGAGGGGTTGAAGGCTACACCTTC.

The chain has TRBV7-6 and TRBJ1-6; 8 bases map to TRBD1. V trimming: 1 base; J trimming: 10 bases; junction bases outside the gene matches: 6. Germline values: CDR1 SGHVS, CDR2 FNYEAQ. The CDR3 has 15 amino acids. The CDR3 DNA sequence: TGTGCCAGCAGCTTAGTGGCAGGGGGCAGGTCACCCCTCCACTTT. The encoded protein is CASSLVAGGRSPLHF.

The CDR3 coding sequence is TGTGCCAGCAGCCCAAGCGGGAGTACCGACACCGGGGAGCTGTTTTTT. Translated, it gives CASSPSGSTDTGELFF. The V gene is TRBV3-1 (or the pseudogene TRBV3-2), the J gene TRBJ2-2, with TRBD2 matching 8 bases. CDR1 is LGHDT and CDR2 is YNNKEL in the germline V gene (reference sequence). The V and J ends lost 4 bases and 3 bases, in that order; junction bases with no gene match: 7. The CDR3 length is 16 residues.

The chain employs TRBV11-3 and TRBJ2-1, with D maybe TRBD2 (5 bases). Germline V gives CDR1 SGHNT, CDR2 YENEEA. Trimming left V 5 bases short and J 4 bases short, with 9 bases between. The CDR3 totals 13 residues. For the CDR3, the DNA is TGTGCCAGCAGCCCGACGGGATACAATGAGCAGTTCTTC. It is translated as CASSPTGYNEQFF.

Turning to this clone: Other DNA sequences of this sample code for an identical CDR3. CDR3: CAISESTAYEQYF. CDR3 in DNA: TGTGCCATCAGTGAGTCAACTGCCTACGAGCAGTACTTC. The V call is TRBV10-3, the J call TRBJ2-7; D call uncertain. Germline-derived CDR1 and CDR2 are ENHRY and SYGVKD. The CDR3 covers 13 residues. Trimming left V 0 bases short and J 2 bases short, with 5 bases between.

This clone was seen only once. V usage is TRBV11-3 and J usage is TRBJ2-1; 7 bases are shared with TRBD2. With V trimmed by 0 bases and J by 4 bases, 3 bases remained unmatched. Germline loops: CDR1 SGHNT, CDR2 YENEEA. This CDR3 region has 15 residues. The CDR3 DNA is TGTGCCAGCAGCTTAGAAGCGGGATCTTACAATGAGCAGTTCTTC. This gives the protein CASSLEAGSYNEQFF.

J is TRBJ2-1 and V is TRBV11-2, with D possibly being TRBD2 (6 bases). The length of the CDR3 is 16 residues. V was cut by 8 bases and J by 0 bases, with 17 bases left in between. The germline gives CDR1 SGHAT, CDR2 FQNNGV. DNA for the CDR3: TGTGCCAGCCACTTACGCGGGGATAGCTCCTACAATGAGCAGTTCTTC. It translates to CASHLRGDSSYNEQFF.

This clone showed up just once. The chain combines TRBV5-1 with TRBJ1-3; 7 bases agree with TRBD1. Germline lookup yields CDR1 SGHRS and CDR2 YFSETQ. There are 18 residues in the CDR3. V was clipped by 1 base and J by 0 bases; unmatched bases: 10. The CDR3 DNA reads TGCGCCAGCAGCTTGCTCGGCCGGGACAGAAGCTCTGGAAACACCATATATTTT. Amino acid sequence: CASSLLGRDRSSGNTIYF.

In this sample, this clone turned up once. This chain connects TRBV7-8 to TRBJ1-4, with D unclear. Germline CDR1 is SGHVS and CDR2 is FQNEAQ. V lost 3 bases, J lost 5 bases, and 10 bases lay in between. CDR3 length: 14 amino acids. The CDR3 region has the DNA TGTGCCAGCAGCTTCGAGGGAGGGAATGAAAAACTGTTTTTT. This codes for CASSFEGGNEKLFF.

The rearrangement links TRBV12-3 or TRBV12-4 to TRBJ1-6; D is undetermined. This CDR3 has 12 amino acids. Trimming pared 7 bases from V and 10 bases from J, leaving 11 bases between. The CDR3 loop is CASTNGVSPLHF. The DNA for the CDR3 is TGTGCCAGCACCAACGGGGTATCACCCCTCCACTTT.

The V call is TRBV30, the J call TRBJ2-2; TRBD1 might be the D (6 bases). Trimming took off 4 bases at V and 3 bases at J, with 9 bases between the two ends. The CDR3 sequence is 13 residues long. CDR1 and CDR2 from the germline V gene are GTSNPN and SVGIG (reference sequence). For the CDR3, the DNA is TGTGCCTGGAACAGGGTAGACACCGGGGAGCTGTTTTTT. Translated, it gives CAWNRVDTGELFF. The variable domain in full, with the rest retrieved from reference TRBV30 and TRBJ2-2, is SQTIHQWPATLVQPVGSPLSLECTVEGTSNPNLYWYRQAAGRGLQLLFYSVGIGQISSEVPQNLSASRPQDRQFILSSKKLLLSDSGFYLCAWNRVDTGELFFGEGSRLTVL.

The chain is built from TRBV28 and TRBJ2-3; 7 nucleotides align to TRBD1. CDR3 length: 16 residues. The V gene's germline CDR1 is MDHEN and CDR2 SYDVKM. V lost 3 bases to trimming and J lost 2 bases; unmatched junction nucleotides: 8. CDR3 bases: TGTGCCAGCAGTTTGAACCGGGACAGTTACACAGATACGCAGTATTTT. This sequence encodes CASSLNRDSYTDTQYF.

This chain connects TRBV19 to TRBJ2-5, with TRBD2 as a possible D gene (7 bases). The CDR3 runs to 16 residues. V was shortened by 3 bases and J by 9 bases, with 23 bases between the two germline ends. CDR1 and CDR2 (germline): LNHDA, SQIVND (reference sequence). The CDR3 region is CASSMAGRGKFGAQYF. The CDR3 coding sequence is TGTGCCAGTAGTATGGCGGGGAGGGGGAAGTTTGGGGCCCAGTACTTC.

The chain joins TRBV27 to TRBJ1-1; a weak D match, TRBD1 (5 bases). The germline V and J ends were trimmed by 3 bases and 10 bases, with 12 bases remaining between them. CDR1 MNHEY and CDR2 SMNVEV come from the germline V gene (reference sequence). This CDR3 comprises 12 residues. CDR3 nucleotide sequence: TGTGCCAGCAGTTTCAGGGAGGGCGTAGCTTTCTTT. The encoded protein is CASSFREGVAFF.

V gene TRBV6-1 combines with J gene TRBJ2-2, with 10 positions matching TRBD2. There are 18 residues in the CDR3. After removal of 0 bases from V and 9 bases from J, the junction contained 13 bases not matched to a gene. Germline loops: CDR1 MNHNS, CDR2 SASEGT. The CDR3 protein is CASSEAMIGTSGMWELFF. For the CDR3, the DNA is TGTGCCAGCAGTGAAGCAATGATCGGCACTAGCGGGATGTGGGAGCTGTTTTTT.

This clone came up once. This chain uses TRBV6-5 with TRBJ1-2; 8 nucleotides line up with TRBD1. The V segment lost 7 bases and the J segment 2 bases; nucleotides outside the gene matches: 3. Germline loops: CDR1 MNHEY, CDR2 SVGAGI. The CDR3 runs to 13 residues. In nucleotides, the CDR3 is TGTGCCAGCAAAGGACAGGGCAACTATGGCTACACCTTC. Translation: CASKGQGNYGYTF.

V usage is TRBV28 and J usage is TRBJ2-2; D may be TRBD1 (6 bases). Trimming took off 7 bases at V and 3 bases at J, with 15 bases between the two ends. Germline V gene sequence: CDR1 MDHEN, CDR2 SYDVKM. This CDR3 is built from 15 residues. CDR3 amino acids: CASTPGTPHTGELFF. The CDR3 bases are TGTGCCAGCACCCCCGGGACACCTCACACCGGGGAGCTGTTTTTT.

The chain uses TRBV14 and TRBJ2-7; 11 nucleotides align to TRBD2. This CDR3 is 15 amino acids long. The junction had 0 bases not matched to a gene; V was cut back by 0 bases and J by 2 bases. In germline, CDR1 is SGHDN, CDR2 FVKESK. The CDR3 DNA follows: TGTGCCAGCAGCCAAGAGACTAGCGGGGCCTACGAGCAGTACTTC. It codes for CASSQETSGAYEQYF.

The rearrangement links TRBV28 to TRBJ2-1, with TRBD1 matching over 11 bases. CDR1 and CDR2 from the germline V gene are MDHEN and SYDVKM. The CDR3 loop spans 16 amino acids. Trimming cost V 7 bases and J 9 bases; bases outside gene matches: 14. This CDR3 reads CASIFASGTGGLEQFF. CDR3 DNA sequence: TGTGCCAGCATCTTCGCCTCCGGGACAGGGGGACTTGAGCAGTTCTTC. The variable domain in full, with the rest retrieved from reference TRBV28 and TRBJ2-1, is DVKVTQSSRYLVKRTGEKVFLECVQDMDHENMFWYRQDPGLGLRLIYFSYDVKMKEKGDIPEGYSVSREKKERFSLILESASTNQTSMYLCASIFASGTGGLEQFFGPGTRLTVL.

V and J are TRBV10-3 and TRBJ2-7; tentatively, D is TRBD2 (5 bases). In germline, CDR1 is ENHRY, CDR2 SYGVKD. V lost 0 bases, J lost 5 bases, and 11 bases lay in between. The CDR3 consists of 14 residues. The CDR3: CAISESISGNEQYF. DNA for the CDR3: TGTGCCATCAGTGAGTCGATTTCCGGGAACGAGCAGTACTTC.

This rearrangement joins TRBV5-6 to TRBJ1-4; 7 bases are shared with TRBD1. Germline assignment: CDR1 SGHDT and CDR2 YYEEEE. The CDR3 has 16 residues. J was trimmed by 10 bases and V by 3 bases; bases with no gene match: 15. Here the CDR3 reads CASSSYRAGGRVKLFF. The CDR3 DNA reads TGTGCCAGCAGCTCGTATCGGGCAGGGGGAAGGGTAAAACTGTTTTTT.

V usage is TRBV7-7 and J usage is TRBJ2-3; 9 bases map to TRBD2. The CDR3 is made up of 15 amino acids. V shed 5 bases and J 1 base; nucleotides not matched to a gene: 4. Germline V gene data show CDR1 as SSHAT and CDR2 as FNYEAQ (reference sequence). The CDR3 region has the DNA TGTGCCAGCAGCGCCGCGGGAGGGGGCACAGATACGCAGTATTTT. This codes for CASSAAGGGTDTQYF.

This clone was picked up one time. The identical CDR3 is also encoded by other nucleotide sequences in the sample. The CDR3 spells CASSLAVGGSSYNEQFF. As DNA, the CDR3 is TGCGCCAGCAGCTTGGCCGTCGGCGGGAGCTCCTACAATGAGCAGTTCTTC. The rearrangement joins TRBV5-1 to TRBJ2-1; 7 nucleotides align to TRBD2. The germline gives CDR1 SGHRS, CDR2 YFSETQ. The V and J ends lost 0 bases and 0 bases, in that order; junction bases with no gene match: 6. This CDR3 is 17 amino acids long. Looking up the rest from reference TRBV5-1 and TRBJ2-1 gives the full variable domain: KAGVTQTPRYLIKTRGQQVTLSCSPISGHRSVSWYQQTPGQGLQFLFEYFSETQRNKGNFPGRFSGRQFSNSRSEMNVSTLELGDSALYLCASSLAVGGSSYNEQFFGPGTRLTVL.